The present T cell receptor beta chain was sequenced within a study of blood T cell repertoires in COVID-19. The Seattle patients, enrolled during active infection, were followed longitudinally. Original processing notes: Amplifying reference gene primers gave estimates of nucleated cell counts. Assay used: immunoSEQ multiplex PCR; TCRdb lists only in-frame clones, some missing. V, J and clone size are taken as reported in that table, and D and trimming were inferred from the DNA itself. The sample yields a few hundred thousand clones, around nine tenths seen once. With 5 bases clipped from V and 4 bases from J, the junction kept 7 bases outside the gene matches. Germline assignment: CDR1 GTSNPN and CDR2 SVGIG (reference sequence). The CDR3 covers 16 residues.

This rearrangement joins TRBV30 to TRBJ2-1; 14 bases match TRBD2. What was sequenced was peripheral blood. The sequence was collected from a woman aged 55-70 years with COVID-19, enrolled during active disease. This CDR3 is CAWYQGLAGVYNEQFF. The CDR3 region has the DNA TGTGCCTGGTACCAGGGACTAGCGGGGGTATACAATGAGCAGTTCTTC.